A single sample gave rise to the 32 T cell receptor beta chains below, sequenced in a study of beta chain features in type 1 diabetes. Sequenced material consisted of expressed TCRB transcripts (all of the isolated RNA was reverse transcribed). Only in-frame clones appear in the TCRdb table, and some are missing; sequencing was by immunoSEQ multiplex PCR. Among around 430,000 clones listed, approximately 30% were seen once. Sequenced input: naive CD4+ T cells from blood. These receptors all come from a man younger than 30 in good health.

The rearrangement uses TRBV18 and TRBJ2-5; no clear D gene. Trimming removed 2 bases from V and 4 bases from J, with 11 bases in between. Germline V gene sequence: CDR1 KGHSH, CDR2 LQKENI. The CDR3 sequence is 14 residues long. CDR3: CASSPKGGAETQYF. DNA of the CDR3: TGTGCCAGCTCACCAAAGGGCGGAGCAGAGACCCAGTACTTC.

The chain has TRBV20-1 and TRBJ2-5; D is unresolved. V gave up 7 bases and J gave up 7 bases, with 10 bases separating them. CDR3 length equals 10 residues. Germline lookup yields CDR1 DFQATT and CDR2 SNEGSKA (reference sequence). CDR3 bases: TGCAGTGTGCCGAGAGGGACCCAGTACTTC. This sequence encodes CSVPRGTQYF.

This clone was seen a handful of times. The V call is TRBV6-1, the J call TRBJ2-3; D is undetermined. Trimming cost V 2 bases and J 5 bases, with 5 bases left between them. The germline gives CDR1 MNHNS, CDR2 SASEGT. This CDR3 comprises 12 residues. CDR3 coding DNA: TGTGCCAGCAGTGAATCTATAGATACGCAGTATTTT. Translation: CASSESIDTQYF.

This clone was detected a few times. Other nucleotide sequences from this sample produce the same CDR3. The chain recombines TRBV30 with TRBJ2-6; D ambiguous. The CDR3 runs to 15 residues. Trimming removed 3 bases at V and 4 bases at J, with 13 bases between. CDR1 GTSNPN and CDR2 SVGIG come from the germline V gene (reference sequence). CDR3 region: CAWSARRAGANVLTF. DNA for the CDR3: TGTGCCTGGAGCGCACGTAGGGCGGGGGCCAACGTCCTGACTTTC.

The CDR3 DNA reads as TGCAGCGTTGACCGGGACGGAATACAAGAGACCCAGTACTTC. Its translation: CSVDRDGIQETQYF. The chain carries TRBV29-1 and TRBJ2-5, with D possibly called TRBD1 or TRBD2 (5 bases each). Germline values: CDR1 SQVTM, CDR2 ANQGSEA. The CDR3 runs 14 residues. The V gene lost 3 bases and the J gene lost 2 bases, with 13 bases spanning the gap. The entire variable domain, with the rest obtained from reference TRBV29-1 and TRBJ2-5, is as follows: SAVISQKPSRDICQRGTSLTIQCQVDSQVTMMFWYRQQPGQSLTLIATANQGSEATYESGFVIDKFPISRPNLTFSTLTVSNMSPEDSSIYLCSVDRDGIQETQYFGPGTRLLVL.

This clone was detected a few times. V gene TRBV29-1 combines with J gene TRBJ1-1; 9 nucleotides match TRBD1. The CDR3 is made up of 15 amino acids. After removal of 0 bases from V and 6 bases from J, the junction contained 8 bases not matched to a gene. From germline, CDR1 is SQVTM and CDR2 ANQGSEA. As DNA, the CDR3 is TGCAGCGTTGAAGATCCTTACGGGACAGGGTCTGAAGCTTTCTTT. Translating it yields CSVEDPYGTGSEAFF.

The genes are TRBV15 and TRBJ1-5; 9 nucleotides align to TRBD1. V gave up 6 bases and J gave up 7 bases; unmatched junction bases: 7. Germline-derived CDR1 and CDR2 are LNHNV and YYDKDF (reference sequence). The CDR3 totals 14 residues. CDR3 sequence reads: CATRGQGMGQPQHF. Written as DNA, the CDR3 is TGTGCCACCAGAGGACAGGGGATGGGACAGCCCCAGCATTTT.

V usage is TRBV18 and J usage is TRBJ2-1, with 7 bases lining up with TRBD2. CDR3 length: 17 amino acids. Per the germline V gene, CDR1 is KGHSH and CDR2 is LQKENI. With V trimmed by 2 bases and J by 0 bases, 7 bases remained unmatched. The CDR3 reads CASSPKAGDYSYNEQFF. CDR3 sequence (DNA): TGTGCCAGCTCACCAAAGGCCGGGGACTACTCCTACAATGAGCAGTTCTTC.

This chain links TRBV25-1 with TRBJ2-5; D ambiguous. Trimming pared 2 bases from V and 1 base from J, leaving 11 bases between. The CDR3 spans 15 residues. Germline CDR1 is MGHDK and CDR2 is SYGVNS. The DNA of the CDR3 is TGTGCCAGCAGTGAAGAGGCCAGTCTCCAAGAGACCCAGTACTTC. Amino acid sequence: CASSEEASLQETQYF.

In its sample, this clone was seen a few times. CDR3 bases: TGTGCCTGGAGTGGCAGCTCGGATGAAAAACTGTTTTTT. Translating it yields CAWSGSSDEKLFF. The chain has TRBV30 and TRBJ1-4; D call uncertain. The V end was cut by 1 base, the J end by 6 bases, with 9 bases between. Per germline, CDR1 GTSNPN and CDR2 SVGIG (reference sequence). This CDR3 contains 13 residues.

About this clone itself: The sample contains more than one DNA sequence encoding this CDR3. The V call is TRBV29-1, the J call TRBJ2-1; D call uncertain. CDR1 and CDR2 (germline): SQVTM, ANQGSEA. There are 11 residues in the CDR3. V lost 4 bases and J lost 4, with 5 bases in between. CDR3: CSVVRYNEQFF. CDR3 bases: TGCAGCGTTGTTAGATACAATGAGCAGTTCTTC.

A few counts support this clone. The chain's CDR3 is CASSPTGAVGNIQYF. As DNA, the CDR3 is TGTGCCAGCAGCCCGACAGGGGCGGTCGGAAACATTCAGTACTTC. V gene TRBV11-1 combines with J gene TRBJ2-4, with 8 bases lining up with TRBD1. In germline, CDR1 is SGHAT, CDR2 FQDESV (reference sequence). The CDR3 is 15 amino acids. The J segment lost 6 bases and the V segment lost 5 bases, leaving 9 bases of the junction unmatched.

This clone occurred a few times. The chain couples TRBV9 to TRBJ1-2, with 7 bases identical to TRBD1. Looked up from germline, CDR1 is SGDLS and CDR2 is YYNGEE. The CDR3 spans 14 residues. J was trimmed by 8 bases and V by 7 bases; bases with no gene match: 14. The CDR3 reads CASSRRDRARGYTF. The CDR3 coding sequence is TGTGCCAGCTCCCGTCGAGACAGGGCCCGGGGCTACACCTTC.

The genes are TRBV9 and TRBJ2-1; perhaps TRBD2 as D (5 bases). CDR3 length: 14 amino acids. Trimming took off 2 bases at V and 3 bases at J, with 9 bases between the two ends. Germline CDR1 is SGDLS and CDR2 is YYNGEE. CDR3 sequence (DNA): TGTGCCAGCAGCGTGAGTAGCGACTACAATGAGCAGTTCTTC. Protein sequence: CASSVSSDYNEQFF.

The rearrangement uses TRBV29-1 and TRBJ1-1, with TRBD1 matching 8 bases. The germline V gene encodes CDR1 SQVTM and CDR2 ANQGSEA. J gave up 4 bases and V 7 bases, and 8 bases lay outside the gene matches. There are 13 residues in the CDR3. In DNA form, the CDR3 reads TGCAGCGCTACTGGACAGGGTGGCACTGAAGCTTTCTTT. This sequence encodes CSATGQGGTEAFF.

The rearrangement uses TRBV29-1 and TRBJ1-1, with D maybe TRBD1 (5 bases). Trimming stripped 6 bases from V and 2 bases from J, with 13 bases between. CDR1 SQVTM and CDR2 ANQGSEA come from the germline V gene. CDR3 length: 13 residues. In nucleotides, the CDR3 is TGCAGCGTCTCCGGGACCCTTAACACTGAAGCTTTCTTT. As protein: CSVSGTLNTEAFF.

The CDR3 is CASSFRTGGSYNEQFF. Written as DNA, the CDR3 is TGCGCCAGCAGCTTCCGGACAGGGGGCTCCTACAATGAGCAGTTCTTC. The rearrangement joins TRBV4-1 to TRBJ2-1; 10 positions match TRBD1. Germline assignment: CDR1 MGHRA and CDR2 YSYEKL. The J segment lost 0 bases and the V segment lost 5 bases, leaving 4 bases of the junction unmatched. The CDR3 runs to 16 residues.

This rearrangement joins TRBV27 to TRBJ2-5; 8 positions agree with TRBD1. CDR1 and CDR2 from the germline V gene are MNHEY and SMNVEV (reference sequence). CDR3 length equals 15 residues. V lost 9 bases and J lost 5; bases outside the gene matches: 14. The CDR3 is CASRTGWGTKETQYF. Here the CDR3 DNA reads TGTGCCAGTCGGACAGGGTGGGGGACGAAGGAGACCCAGTACTTC.

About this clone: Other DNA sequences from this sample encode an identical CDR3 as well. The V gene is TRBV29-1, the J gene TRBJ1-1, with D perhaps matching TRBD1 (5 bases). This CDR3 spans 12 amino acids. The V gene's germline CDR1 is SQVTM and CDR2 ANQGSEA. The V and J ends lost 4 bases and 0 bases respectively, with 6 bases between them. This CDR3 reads CSVGQLNTEAFF. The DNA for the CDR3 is TGCAGCGTTGGACAGTTGAACACTGAAGCTTTCTTT.

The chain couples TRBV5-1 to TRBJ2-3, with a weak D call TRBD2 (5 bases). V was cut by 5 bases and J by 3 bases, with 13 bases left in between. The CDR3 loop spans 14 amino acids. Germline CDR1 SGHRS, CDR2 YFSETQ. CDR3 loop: CASRTLPGTDTQYF. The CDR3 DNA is TGCGCCAGCAGGACCTTGCCGGGGACAGATACGCAGTATTTT.

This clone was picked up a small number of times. DNA for the CDR3: TGTGCCAGCAGCGTAGGGGACAGGGAAAGGATCACTGAAGCTTTCTTT. This gives the protein CASSVGDRERITEAFF. This chain connects TRBV9 to TRBJ1-1; 9 bases agree with TRBD1. The germline gives CDR1 SGDLS, CDR2 YYNGEE. With V trimmed by 0 bases and J by 4 bases, 7 bases remained unmatched. The CDR3 has 16 amino acids.

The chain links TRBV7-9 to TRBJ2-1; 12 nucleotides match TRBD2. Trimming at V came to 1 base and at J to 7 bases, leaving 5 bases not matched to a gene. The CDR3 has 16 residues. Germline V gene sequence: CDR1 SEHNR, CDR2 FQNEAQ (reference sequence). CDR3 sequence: CASSLVGLAGPNEQFF. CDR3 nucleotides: TGTGCCAGCAGCTTAGTAGGACTAGCGGGGCCGAATGAGCAGTTCTTC.

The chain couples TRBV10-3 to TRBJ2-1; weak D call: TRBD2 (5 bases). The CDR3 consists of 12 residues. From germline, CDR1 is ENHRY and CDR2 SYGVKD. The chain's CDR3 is CVSGGELHEQFF. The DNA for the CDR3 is TGTGTCTCCGGTGGGGAGTTGCATGAGCAGTTCTTC.

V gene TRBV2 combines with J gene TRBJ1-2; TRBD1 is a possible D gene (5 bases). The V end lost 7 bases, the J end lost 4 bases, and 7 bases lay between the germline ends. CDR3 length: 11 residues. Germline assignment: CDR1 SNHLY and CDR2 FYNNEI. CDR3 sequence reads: CASTQGYGYTF. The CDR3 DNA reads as TGTGCCAGCACCCAGGGCTATGGCTACACCTTC.

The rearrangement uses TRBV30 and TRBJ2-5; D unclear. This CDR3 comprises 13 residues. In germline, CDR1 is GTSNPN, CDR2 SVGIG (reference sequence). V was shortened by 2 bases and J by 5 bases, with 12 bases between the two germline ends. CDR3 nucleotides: TGTGCCTGGAGTATCCGGCTAGAGGAGACCCAGTACTTC. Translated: CAWSIRLEETQYF.

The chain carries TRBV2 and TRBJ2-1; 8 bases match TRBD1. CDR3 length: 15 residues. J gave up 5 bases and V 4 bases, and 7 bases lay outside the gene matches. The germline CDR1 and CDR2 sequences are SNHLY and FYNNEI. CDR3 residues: CASSATGTGNNEQFF. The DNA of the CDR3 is TGTGCCAGCAGTGCTACCGGGACAGGAAACAATGAGCAGTTCTTC.

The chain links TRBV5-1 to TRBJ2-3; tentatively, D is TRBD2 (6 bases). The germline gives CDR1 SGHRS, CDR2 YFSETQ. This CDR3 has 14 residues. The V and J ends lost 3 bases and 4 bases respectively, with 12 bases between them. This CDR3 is CASSSGLLPDTQYF. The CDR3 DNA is TGCGCCAGCAGCTCCGGACTACTTCCAGATACGCAGTATTTT. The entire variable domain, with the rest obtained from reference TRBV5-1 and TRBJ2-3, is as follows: KAGVTQTPRYLIKTRGQQVTLSCSPISGHRSVSWYQQTPGQGLQFLFEYFSETQRNKGNFPGRFSGRQFSNSRSEMNVSTLELGDSALYLCASSSGLLPDTQYFGPGTRLTVL.

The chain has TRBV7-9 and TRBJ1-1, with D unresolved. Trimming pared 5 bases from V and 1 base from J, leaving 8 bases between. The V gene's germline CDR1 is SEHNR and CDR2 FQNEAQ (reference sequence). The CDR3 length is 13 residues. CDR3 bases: TGTGCCAGCAGCCTAATTCGGAACACTGAAGCTTTCTTT. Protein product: CASSLIRNTEAFF.

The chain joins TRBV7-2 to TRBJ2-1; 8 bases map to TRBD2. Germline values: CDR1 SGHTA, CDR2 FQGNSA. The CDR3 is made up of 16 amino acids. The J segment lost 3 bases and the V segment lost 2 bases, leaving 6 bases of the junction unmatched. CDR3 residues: CASSLTSGSYYNEQFF. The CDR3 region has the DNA TGTGCCAGCAGCTTAACCAGCGGGAGTTACTACAATGAGCAGTTCTTC.

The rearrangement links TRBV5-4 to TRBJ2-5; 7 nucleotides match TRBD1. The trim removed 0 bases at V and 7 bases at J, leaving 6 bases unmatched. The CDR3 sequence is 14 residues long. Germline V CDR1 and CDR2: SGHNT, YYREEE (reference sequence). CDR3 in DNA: TGTGCCAGCAGCTTGGAGACAGGGACGGGGACCCAGTACTTC. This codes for CASSLETGTGTQYF.

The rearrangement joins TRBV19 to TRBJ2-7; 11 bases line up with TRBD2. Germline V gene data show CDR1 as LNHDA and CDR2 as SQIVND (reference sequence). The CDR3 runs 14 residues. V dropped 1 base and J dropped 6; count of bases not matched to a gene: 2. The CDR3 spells CASSIALAGGEQYF. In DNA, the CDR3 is TGTGCCAGTAGTATAGCGCTAGCGGGAGGCGAGCAGTACTTC.

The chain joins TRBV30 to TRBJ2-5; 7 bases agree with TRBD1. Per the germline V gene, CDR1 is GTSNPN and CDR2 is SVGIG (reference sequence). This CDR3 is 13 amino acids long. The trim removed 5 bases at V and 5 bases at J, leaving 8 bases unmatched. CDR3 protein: CAWAGGIMETQYF. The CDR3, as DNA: TGTGCCTGGGCAGGGGGAATCATGGAGACCCAGTACTTC.